This T cell receptor beta chain was sequenced for a study of control samples from healthy donors and cancer patients. Relative to its sample, this clone is medium-sized. The protocol was immunoSEQ multiplex PCR, while the TCRdb copy is restricted to in-frame clones and leaves out a portion. Here the sample spans 90,000 to 95,000 clones, around 85% being singletons. J gave up 5 bases and V 3 bases, and 8 bases lay outside the gene matches. Germline assignment: CDR1 SGHRS and CDR2 YFSETQ. The CDR3 runs to 15 residues. This receptor was obtained from a man aged 25-40 years in good health. The source material was blood. V is TRBV5-1 and J is TRBJ2-7; 10 nucleotides line up with TRBD1. The CDR3 loop reads CASSSPGTGVHEQYF. CDR3 nucleotide sequence: TGCGCCAGCAGCTCGCCAGGGACAGGGGTGCACGAGCAGTACTTC.